These 22 T cell receptor beta chains share one sample of origin, sequenced in a study of T cell changes during pregnancy in multiple sclerosis. The table came from immunoSEQ multiplex PCR; TCRdb's copy has only in-frame clones and leaves some out. Here the sample spans roughly 30,000 clones, roughly 90% being singletons. The specimen comprised CD8+ T cells from peripheral blood mononuclear cells, sampled after pregnancy. These receptors were taken from a female donor with multiple sclerosis, enrolled in a pregnancy study.

Comment on this clone: An end of the junction differs from the germline gene, which may be a read error. This sequence joins TRBV28 and TRBJ2-7, with D perhaps TRBD2 (5 bases). CDR1 is MDHEN and CDR2 is SYDVKM in the germline V gene. The CDR3 is made up of 12 amino acids. CDR3: CQSGTSSYEQYF. The CDR3 DNA sequence: TGCCAAAGCGGAACAAGCTCCTACGAGCAGTACTTC.

The CDR3 loop is CASSLSLQGYNEQFF. The CDR3 DNA reads TGTGCCAGCAGTTTATCTTTACAGGGTTACAATGAGCAGTTCTTC. The chain joins TRBV27 to TRBJ2-1, with a possible D match to TRBD1 (6 bases). Deletions cut 0 bases from V and 4 bases from J, with 10 bases between. The CDR3 has 15 amino acids. Germline V gives CDR1 MNHEY, CDR2 SMNVEV (reference sequence).

V usage is TRBV5-4 and J usage is TRBJ2-2, with TRBD2 identical over 8 bases. The germline gives CDR1 SGHNT, CDR2 YYREEE (reference sequence). CDR3 size: 15 residues. V trimming: 4 bases; J trimming: 1 base; junction bases outside the gene matches: 3. This CDR3 reads CASSPTSGNTGELFF. The CDR3, as DNA: TGTGCCAGCAGCCCAACTAGCGGGAACACCGGGGAGCTGTTTTTT.

V gene TRBV4-3 combines with J gene TRBJ2-3; 7 nucleotides line up with TRBD1. The CDR3 is 16 residues long. V lost 0 bases, J lost 0 bases, and 3 bases stayed unmatched. Germline CDR1 LGHNA, CDR2 YSLEER. CDR3 sequence (DNA): TGCGCCAGCAGCCAAGACTACAGGGGCAGCACAGATACGCAGTATTTT. The encoded protein is CASSQDYRGSTDTQYF.

This sequence joins TRBV5-6 and TRBJ2-5; no clear D gene. The germline V gene encodes CDR1 SGHDT and CDR2 YYEEEE. V was cut by 0 bases and J by 0 bases, with 9 bases left in between. There are 15 residues in the CDR3. This CDR3 reads CASSLGPINQETQYF. For the CDR3, the DNA is TGTGCCAGCAGCTTGGGGCCGATAAACCAAGAGACCCAGTACTTC.

This clone was counted a single time. The chain has TRBV19 and TRBJ2-7; TRBD2 matches at 11 bases. The germline gives CDR1 LNHDA, CDR2 SQIVND (reference sequence). CDR3 size: 13 residues. Trimming removed 9 bases from V and 4 bases from J; junction bases left unmatched: 5. The CDR3 sequence is CASGTSGFYEQYF. CDR3 DNA sequence: TGTGCCAGCGGGACTAGCGGATTTTACGAGCAGTACTTC. The full variable domain, completed using reference TRBV19 and TRBJ2-7, is DGGITQSPKYLFRKEGQNVTLSCEQNLNHDAMYWYRQDPGQGLRLIYYSQIVNDFQKGDIAEGYSVSREKKESFPLTVTSAQKNPTAFYLCASGTSGFYEQYFGPGTRLTVT.

The V call is TRBV11-2, the J call TRBJ2-5; 7 bases align to TRBD1. Germline V gene data show CDR1 as SGHAT and CDR2 as FQNNGV. V was clipped by 6 bases and J by 2 bases; unmatched bases: 3. The CDR3 extends over 13 amino acids. CDR3 region: CASRGTAQETQYF. The CDR3 DNA follows: TGTGCCAGCAGGGGGACAGCACAAGAGACCCAGTACTTC.

This clone was seen at least ten times. The rearrangement uses TRBV6-4 and TRBJ2-1; perhaps TRBD2 as D (6 bases). This CDR3 region has 15 residues. V lost 5 bases to trimming and J lost 1 base, with 12 bases between them. Per germline, CDR1 MRHNA and CDR2 SNTAGT. CDR3 protein: CASSPIAESYNEQFF. In DNA, the CDR3 is TGTGCCAGCAGTCCAATAGCGGAATCCTACAATGAGCAGTTCTTC.

This clone was seen a single time. J is TRBJ2-5 and V is TRBV5-6, with 10 nucleotides matching TRBD2. With V trimmed by 5 bases and J by 5 bases, 3 bases remained unmatched. The CDR3 has 13 amino acids. Germline CDR1 reads SGHDT; CDR2 reads YYEEEE. The CDR3: CASSVTSGETQYF. Written as DNA, the CDR3 is TGTGCCAGCAGTGTGACTAGCGGGGAGACCCAGTACTTC.

This chain connects TRBV5-8 to TRBJ2-1; 11 nucleotides match TRBD2. The V and J ends lost 4 bases and 1 base, in that order; junction bases with no gene match: 1. This CDR3 has 15 residues. Germline V lookup: CDR1 SGHTS, CDR2 YDEGEE. CDR3 loop: CASSIAGGSYNEQFF. CDR3 DNA: TGTGCCAGCAGCATAGCGGGGGGGTCCTACAATGAGCAGTTCTTC.

The chain carries TRBV28 and TRBJ2-6, with 7 bases matching TRBD1. This CDR3 spans 17 amino acids. V gave up 5 bases and J gave up 1 base; unmatched junction bases: 8. CDR1 and CDR2 from the germline V gene are MDHEN and SYDVKM. CDR3 coding DNA: TGTGCCAGCAGTCTGACAGGGTTAACGTCTGGGGCCAACGTCCTGACTTTC. It yields the protein CASSLTGLTSGANVLTF.

The chain joins TRBV5-6 to TRBJ1-1; a possible D gene is TRBD1 (5 bases). There are 14 residues in the CDR3. V lost 0 bases and J 1 base, leaving 7 bases between the germline ends. Germline V gene lookup returns CDR1 SGHDT and CDR2 YYEEEE. As DNA, the CDR3 is TGTGCCAGCAGCTTGGGACAGCCGAACACTGAAGCTTTCTTT. Amino acids: CASSLGQPNTEAFF. Looking up the rest from reference TRBV5-6 and TRBJ1-1 gives the full variable domain: DAGVTQSPTHLIKTRGQQVTLRCSPKSGHDTVSWYQQALGQGPQFIFQYYEEEERQRGNFPDRFSGHQFPNYSSELNVNALLLGDSALYLCASSLGQPNTEAFFGQGTRLTVV.

V is TRBV6-1 and J is TRBJ2-7; 8 bases are shared with TRBD1. Germline values: CDR1 MNHNS, CDR2 SASEGT. The V gene end was trimmed by 0 bases and the J gene end by 2 bases; junction bases not matched to a gene: 3. This CDR3 has 15 residues. In DNA, the CDR3 is TGTGCCAGCAGTGAAGCGCCGGGACAGGCCTACGAGCAGTACTTC. Amino acid sequence: CASSEAPGQAYEQYF.

The V and J genes are TRBV4-2 and TRBJ2-5; D not resolved. V was clipped by 1 base and J by 2 bases, with 8 bases between them. Germline V gene data show CDR1 as LGHNA and CDR2 as YNFKEQ. This CDR3 is 14 amino acids long. In nucleotides, the CDR3 is TGTGCCAGCAGCCAAGTTACTGAGCAAGAGACCCAGTACTTC. This sequence encodes CASSQVTEQETQYF.

On this clone itself: Sequence at one end of the junction differs from germline and may be a read error. The chain couples TRBV10-3 to TRBJ1-1; D remains unclear. The length of the CDR3 is 14 residues. Germline CDR1 is ENHRY and CDR2 is SYGVKD. As DNA, the CDR3 is TGTGCCAGCAGTGAAGCGGGTATGGGGACTGAAGCTTTCTTT. Amino acid sequence: CASSEAGMGTEAFF.

A single count supports this clone. The genes are TRBV4-3 and TRBJ2-7; a possible D gene is TRBD1 (5 bases). CDR1 is LGHNA, CDR2 YSLEER, per germline. V lost 5 bases, J lost 4 bases, and 12 bases lay in between. The CDR3 has 13 amino acids. The chain's CDR3 is CASSENRNYEQYF. CDR3 sequence (DNA): TGCGCCAGCAGCGAGAACAGGAATTACGAGCAGTACTTC.

The rearrangement links TRBV20-1 to TRBJ2-1, with D perhaps TRBD2 (5 bases). Germline CDR1 DFQATT, CDR2 SNEGSKA (reference sequence). V gave up 6 bases and J gave up 9 bases, with 12 bases separating them. This CDR3 spans 11 amino acids. The CDR3 region has the DNA TGCAGTGCGGAACTAGATCGTGAGCAGTTCTTC. Protein sequence: CSAELDREQFF.

V is TRBV9 and J is TRBJ2-7; 11 nucleotides line up with TRBD2. Germline loops: CDR1 SGDLS, CDR2 YYNGEE. The CDR3 is 15 residues long. The ends lost 3 bases at V and 5 bases at J; junction bases unmatched: 7. The chain's CDR3 is CASSGSGRAGDEQYF. The CDR3 DNA sequence: TGTGCCAGCAGCGGTAGCGGGAGGGCCGGGGACGAGCAGTACTTC. Using reference TRBV9 and TRBJ2-7 for the parts outside the CDR3, the full variable domain is DSGVTQTPKHLITATGQRVTLRCSPRSGDLSVYWYQQSLDQGLQFLIQYYNGEERAKGNILERFSAQQFPDLHSELNLSSLELGDSALYFCASSGSGRAGDEQYFGPGTRLTVT.

This chain joins TRBV10-3 and TRBJ2-2; no definite D call. Trimming cost V 4 bases and J 2 bases, with 14 bases left between them. The CDR3 is made up of 16 amino acids. Germline V CDR1 and CDR2: ENHRY, SYGVKD. The CDR3 reads CAISAPSAANTGELFF. The CDR3, as DNA: TGTGCCATCAGTGCCCCCTCTGCGGCCAACACCGGGGAGCTGTTTTTT.

The CDR3: CASSLAPERESEQYF. The DNA of the CDR3 is TGTGCCAGCAGCTTAGCGCCGGAGCGGGAATCCGAGCAGTACTTC. The chain employs TRBV7-6 and TRBJ2-7, with TRBD2 matching 7 bases. With 0 bases clipped from V and 6 bases from J, the junction kept 8 bases outside the gene matches. CDR1 and CDR2 (germline): SGHVS, FNYEAQ. The CDR3 is 15 amino acids. The variable domain in full, with the rest retrieved from reference TRBV7-6 and TRBJ2-7, is GAGVSQSPRYKVTKRGQDVALRCDPISGHVSLYWYRQALGQGPEFLTYFNYEAQQDKSGLPNDRFSAERPEGSISTLTIQRTEQRDSAMYRCASSLAPERESEQYFGPGTRLTVT.

The V and J genes are TRBV4-3 and TRBJ2-5; TRBD2 matches 7 bases. J gave up 5 bases and V 0 bases, and 6 bases lay outside the gene matches. The CDR3 has 15 amino acids. Per the germline V gene, CDR1 is LGHNA and CDR2 is YSLEER. The CDR3 nucleotides are TGCGCCAGCAGCCAAGATAGGGGCGGGAGTGAGACCCAGTACTTC. Residues: CASSQDRGGSETQYF.

The chain recombines TRBV9 with TRBJ2-3; 10 nucleotides align to TRBD1. Per the germline V gene, CDR1 is SGDLS and CDR2 is YYNGEE. Trimming cost V 4 bases and J 5 bases; bases outside gene matches: 10. The CDR3 totals 16 residues. Here the CDR3 reads CASSPQPGQGRDTQYF. In DNA, the CDR3 is TGTGCCAGCAGCCCTCAGCCGGGACAGGGGAGAGATACGCAGTATTTT.